The clone carrying this TCR beta chain was recorded a few times. MiXCR, run by TCRdb on the 5' RACE reads, gives a single entry per CDR3 protein. This table holds over 25,000 distinct CDR3 sequences, 14% found once. CDR3 length: 17 amino acids. Per the germline V gene, CDR1 is MDHEN and CDR2 is SYDVKM. V lost 6 bases, J lost 0 bases, and 8 bases stayed unmatched. The data belong to a study of CD8 T cells in ankylosing spondylitis. The rearrangement joins TRBV28 to TRBJ2-6; 7 bases line up with TRBD1. The receptor's source is a male donor with ankylosing spondylitis or in good health (not recorded which). Sequenced sample: blood. Here the CDR3 reads CASSPATGISGANVLTF. CDR3 nucleotides: TGTGCCAGCAGCCCGGCGACAGGGATCTCTGGGGCCAACGTCCTGACTTTC.